This T cell receptor beta chain came from a study of identical twins. The study's findings and limits: Among monozygotic twins, out-of-frame TCR alpha sharing exceeded what models predicted. Conclusions were drawn cross-sectionally by statistical analysis, without following the same donors.

A single record per CDR3 protein comes from TCRdb applying MiXCR to the 5' RACE reads. Among 1.5 million to 2 million distinct CDR3 sequences listed, under 35% were seen once. The V gene end was trimmed by 7 bases and the J gene end by 4 bases; junction bases not matched to a gene: 12. The CDR3 runs to 15 residues. Germline lookup yields CDR1 MNHNY and CDR2 SVGAGI (reference sequence). This clonotype was picked up many times. The antigen remains unidentified. Material: cord blood. The origin of this receptor is a newborn girl in good health. The V and J genes are TRBV6-6 and TRBJ1-2; 7 bases line up with TRBD1. CDR3: CASTPTGQRSYGYTF. The DNA for the CDR3 is TGTGCCAGCACCCCAACGGGACAGAGAAGCTATGGCTACACCTTC.